This T cell receptor (beta chain) originates from a study of blood T cells in healthy people across ages (dated by TCRdb to about 2015). For the wider study: In model experiments, template switching captured about one uniquely barcoded TCR beta cDNA molecule for every two T cells. The donors were divided into four age groups: young (average around 16 years), middle-aged (about 39), aged (approximately 59) and long-lived (about 90). Using the same blood draw, the study looked at two additional independent replicas of 1 million unique cDNA reads for two donors, one aged 18 to 29 and the other aged 80 or older. Using deep sequencing normalized with unique cDNA molecular identifiers, the study measured how TCR beta repertoire diversity changes with age.

Receptor amplification or capture employed 5' RACE. Instrument on record: Illumina HiSeq 2500. A second roughly 7 to 11 cycle PCR used a sample-barcoded 5' primer and a J-beta primer mix. Each TCR beta cDNA molecule received a unique molecular identifier from a template-switch 5' adaptor carrying 12 random nucleotides. Each sample yielded at least 2.5 million CDR3-containing paired-end reads. The Mint cDNA synthesis kit, primed by a TRBC-specific oligonucleotide, was used to synthesize first-strand cDNA from all RNA. All cDNA was treated with uracil-DNA glycosylase and then went through a first 18-cycle PCR with the universal primers M1SS and BC2_uni_R. Per the authors' processing: For normalization, 1 million high-quality reads, each with a distinct molecular identifier, were randomly selected from each sample. Reads sharing molecular identifiers were discarded rather than binned into consensus sequences. CDR3 identification, clonotype clustering and error correction used MiTCR with a Q25 quality threshold and the strictest error-elimination algorithm. A nonparametric unseen species model with Euler transformation was used to estimate a lower bound on total TCR beta diversity. The public reads were quality trimmed at Q25 with fastp and then assembled into clones with MiXCR by TCRdb, keeping productive beta chains. All rows with the same CDR3 protein become a single entry with the most common DNA and genes. TCRdb, rather than the study authors, made the V and J calls. The sample table records 800,000 to 950,000 distinct CDR3 sequences; almost 30% of these occur just once. Roughly a tenth of the sample belongs to the ten largest clones.

Overall results and qualifications from the work: Estimates of total diversity based on one million sequenced T cells were regarded as lower bounds and as underestimates. The CMV infection status of donors was not known, potentially confounding age-related changes in expanded clonotypes. There was a strong correlation between observed TCR beta diversity and the percentage of naive T cells measured by flow cytometry. Compared with the aged group, more naive CD4+ T cells, fewer expanded clones and increased TCR diversity were shown by the long-lived group, suggesting age selection. As age increased, observed TCR beta diversity per million T cells dropped in a roughly linear way, and a significant reduction was already evident by age approximately 40. Bulk unsorted PBMC profiling prevented conclusive comparison of naive and antigen-experienced compartments.

Many counts were recorded for this clonotype. The antigen it binds to is not known. No base quality values were provided; no much bigger clone lies one nucleotide off. The germline V gene gives CDR1 as KGHDR and CDR2 as SFDVKD. The CDR3, cysteine through phenylalanine, is 14 amino acids long. Only CDR3 DNA remains: 42 bases, in frame from the first base. V sheds 1 base and J sheds 2 bases, leaving 8 bases between their ends. The donors were 40 or so Caucasian individuals from Russia, aged roughly 6 to 90 years, who were systemically healthy. Each donor gave about 10 milliliters of peripheral blood, drawn into EDTA-treated Vacutainer tubes. PBMCs were isolated by Ficoll-Paque density-gradient centrifugation, with at least 6 million obtained per sample. Total RNA was extracted from PBMCs with Trizol reagent, with at least 6 micrograms obtained per sample. For every donor, an aliquot of PBMCs went through flow cytometry to measure the percentages of naive CD45RAhigh/CD27high T cells.

These records were also assigned to another study, of T cells of mothers and their children. Reported in the second study: Nine systemically healthy Caucasian individuals served as donors, namely three mothers together with their six children. cDNA synthesis consumed the entire amount of extracted RNA, loaded at around 1.5 ug RNA in each 15 ul reaction. In the second PCR, the M1S primer added sample barcodes and 2-4 random nucleotides. Over 8 million TCR beta CDR3 reads were obtained for each mother, and approximately 2.9 million reads were obtained for each child. Thymic selection similarly shapes TCR recombination output in related and unrelated pairs, with minor effect from inherited differences. Normalized repertoire overlap was always found to be slightly, but never significantly, higher in related mother-child pairs than in unrelated mother-child pairs. Persistent microchimeric T cell clones were not detected, at a sensitivity of about 100 clones per million clonotypes. To look for features that set related mother-child pairs apart from unrelated individuals, the researchers ran deep NGS to compare the TCR beta repertoires of mothers and children. On average, the children were roughly 11 +/- 4 years old, while the mothers were approximately 40 +/- 4 years old. After adapter ligation was performed with NEBNext reagents, the libraries were sequenced on an Illumina HiSeq 2000 with 100+100 nt paired-end reads. To prevent cross-contamination, the mother and child libraries were prepared a month apart and were sequenced in separate runs. Between roughly 500,000 and 2,300,000 distinct TCR beta clonotypes were identified per donor. Naive TCR beta clonotypes were estimated from low-frequency clonotypes matched to each donor's FACS-determined naive share, without sorting.

The rearranged segments are TRBV24-1 and TRBJ2-7, with the D gene not clear enough to name. The receptor comes from a woman aged 35 to 49 in good health. The sequenced sample consisted of blood. CDR3 loop: CATSDLLPPYEQYF. DNA sequence: TGTGCCACCAGTGATTTACTCCCGCCCTACGAGCAGTACTTC.